Detailed here is one T cell receptor (beta chain). Authors' processing steps: Scientists estimated how many nucleated cells there were by amplifying reference gene primers. Here immunoSEQ multiplex PCR was the method, and the copy in TCRdb shows in-frame clones only, minus some. V and J calls and clone size are given by that table; D and trimming were obtained from the DNA. The sample shows approximately 68,000 clones, approximately 91% of them seen only once. This entry is derived from a study of blood T cell repertoires in COVID-19. The overall study: The United States, Italy and Spain provided the acute and convalescent COVID-19 samples. From T cells, B-cell-depleted T cells, or PBMCs came the material, which was cDNA or gDNA.

The V gene's germline CDR1 is ENHRY and CDR2 SYGVKD. This CDR3 region has 17 residues. V dropped 3 bases and J dropped 5; count of bases not matched to a gene: 12. The sequenced material came from peripheral blood. This TCR was recovered from a man in his 70s with active or convalescent COVID-19. V gene TRBV10-3 combines with J gene TRBJ2-1; 8 nucleotides match TRBD2. The CDR3 loop reads CAISDPSGAGGNNEQFF. The CDR3 nucleotides are TGTGCCATCAGTGACCCCTCCGGCGCGGGGGGCAACAATGAGCAGTTCTTC.